Following are 20 T cell receptor beta chains from one sample sequenced in a study of cytomegalovirus exposure and HLA in healthy donors. A multiplex PCR was run with 60 Vbeta primers and 13 Jbeta primers. Method: immunoSEQ multiplex PCR; TCRdb's copy keeps in-frame clones and lacks some. The table includes 230,000 or so clones, roughly 91% detected once. The sample was PBMCs. The receptors stem from a girl aged 2 to 9 in good health and CMV-seronegative.

This chain links TRBV5-8 with TRBJ1-5, with 7 bases aligning to TRBD1. Trimming cost V 0 bases and J 2 bases; bases outside gene matches: 8. Germline V gene data show CDR1 as SGHTS and CDR2 as YDEGEE. The CDR3 totals 17 residues. The CDR3, as DNA: TGTGCCAGCAGCTTGGGGACCGGGACAGTTGGCAATCAGCCCCAGCATTTT. Translation gives CASSLGTGTVGNQPQHF. Supplemented by reference TRBV5-8 and TRBJ1-5, the full variable domain reads EAGVTQSPTHLIKTRGQQATLRCSPISGHTSVYWYQQALGLGLQFLLWYDEGEERNRGNFPPRFSGRQFPNYSSELNVNALELEDSALYLCASSLGTGTVGNQPQHFGDGTRLSIL.

The chain joins TRBV5-4 to TRBJ2-7; 13 nucleotides agree with TRBD2. The CDR3 is 14 residues long. CDR1 is SGHNT and CDR2 is YYREEE in the germline V gene (reference sequence). V gave up 3 bases and J gave up 5 bases; unmatched junction bases: 2. The CDR3 DNA reads TGTGCCAGCAGCTCCGGACTAGCGGGAGACGAGCAGTACTTC. Translated: CASSSGLAGDEQYF. The full variable domain, completed using reference TRBV5-4 and TRBJ2-7, is ETGVTQSPTHLIKTRGQQVTLRCSSQSGHNTVSWYQQALGQGPQFIFQYYREEENGRGNFPPRFSGLQFPNYSSELNVNALELDDSALYLCASSSGLAGDEQYFGPGTRLTVT.

V gene TRBV7-9 combines with J gene TRBJ2-1, with 14 bases matching TRBD2. CDR1 and CDR2 from the germline V gene are SEHNR and FQNEAQ (reference sequence). The CDR3 covers 18 residues. V gave up 6 bases and J gave up 7 bases; unmatched junction bases: 14. The CDR3: CASRAGLAGGISANEQFF. The CDR3 nucleotides are TGTGCCAGCAGAGCCGGACTAGCGGGGGGTATCTCGGCGAATGAGCAGTTCTTC.

V and J are TRBV9 and TRBJ2-3, with TRBD2 matching 7 bases. Germline V gene sequence: CDR1 SGDLS, CDR2 YYNGEE. The J segment lost 2 bases and the V segment lost 2 bases, leaving 8 bases of the junction unmatched. The CDR3 contains 16 residues. CDR3 in amino acids: CASSVYGTTTTDTQYF. The CDR3 DNA is TGTGCCAGCAGCGTCTACGGGACTACCACCACAGATACGCAGTATTTT.

The rearrangement joins TRBV5-6 to TRBJ1-2; 7 bases map to TRBD1. V was pared by 6 bases and J by 6 bases, with 14 bases of the junction left unmatched. Germline V gene lookup returns CDR1 SGHDT and CDR2 YYEEEE. The CDR3 contains 15 residues. In DNA, the CDR3 is TGTGCCAGCACCCTAAACCGTCTCGGGACAGATGGCTACACCTTC. It codes for CASTLNRLGTDGYTF.

The CDR3 region is CASSYGNTIYF. In DNA form, the CDR3 reads TGTGCCAGCAGTTATGGAAACACCATATATTTT. This chain joins TRBV6-1 and TRBJ1-3; D not certain. The CDR3 runs 11 residues. The germline V gene has CDR1 MNHNS and CDR2 SASEGT. V was pared by 5 bases and J by 3 bases, with 2 bases between.

The chain carries TRBV9 and TRBJ1-6; 7 positions agree with TRBD1. The CDR3 is 16 amino acids. Germline V gene sequence: CDR1 SGDLS, CDR2 YYNGEE. The J segment lost 9 bases and the V segment lost 3 bases, leaving 12 bases of the junction unmatched. CDR3 in amino acids: CASSEEPGQKISPLHF. CDR3 coding DNA: TGTGCCAGCAGCGAAGAACCGGGACAGAAGATTTCACCCCTCCACTTT.

The chain employs TRBV19 and TRBJ1-2; 8 nucleotides line up with TRBD1. There are 14 residues in the CDR3. V lost 5 bases, J lost 3 bases, and 5 bases stayed unmatched. In germline, CDR1 is LNHDA, CDR2 SQIVND (reference sequence). The CDR3 sequence is CASSFRGPHYGYTF. The CDR3 DNA reads as TGTGCCAGTAGTTTCAGGGGGCCCCACTATGGCTACACCTTC.

The chain uses TRBV30 and TRBJ2-7; 7 positions match TRBD1. This CDR3 has 13 residues. The junction had 2 bases not matched to a gene; V was cut back by 0 bases and J by 3 bases. Germline V gene sequence: CDR1 GTSNPN, CDR2 SVGIG (reference sequence). Here the CDR3 DNA reads TGTGCCTGGAGTGTAGGGGACAGCTACGAGCAGTACTTC. Translating gives CAWSVGDSYEQYF.

The chain recombines TRBV27 with TRBJ2-7; 7 bases are shared with TRBD1. The CDR3 spans 15 residues. Germline trimming cut 5 bases from V and 0 bases from J; bases unmatched to any gene: 7. The germline V gene encodes CDR1 MNHEY and CDR2 SMNVEV (reference sequence). The CDR3 loop reads CASSDTGDGSYEQYF. The CDR3 nucleotides read TGTGCCAGCAGTGATACAGGGGACGGCTCCTACGAGCAGTACTTC.

This rearrangement joins TRBV19 to TRBJ1-2, with 8 bases fitting TRBD1. The V segment lost 5 bases and the J segment 0 bases; nucleotides outside the gene matches: 5. Looked up from germline, CDR1 is LNHDA and CDR2 is SQIVND (reference sequence). This CDR3 contains 15 residues. CDR3: CASSDRGKANYGYTF. The CDR3 bases are TGTGCCAGTAGTGACAGGGGCAAAGCTAACTATGGCTACACCTTC.

Only a few counts were recorded for this clone. The same CDR3 can be traced to other DNA sequences in this sample. Written as DNA, the CDR3 is TGTGCCAGCAGCTTGGGCTCAGTCACTGAAGCTTTCTTT. It codes for CASSLGSVTEAFF. The genes are TRBV5-6 and TRBJ1-1; D is ambiguous. Trimming took 0 bases from V and 4 from J, leaving 7 bases between them. Germline CDR1 reads SGHDT; CDR2 reads YYEEEE. The CDR3 is 13 residues long.

V usage is TRBV28 and J usage is TRBJ2-1; 11 nucleotides match TRBD1. Trimming at V came to 4 bases and at J to 5 bases, leaving 4 bases not matched to a gene. This CDR3 spans 15 amino acids. CDR1 and CDR2 (germline): MDHEN, SYDVKM. CDR3 sequence: CASSSGQGANNEQFF. The CDR3, as DNA: TGTGCCAGCAGTTCCGGACAGGGGGCGAACAATGAGCAGTTCTTC.

The chain carries TRBV5-4 and TRBJ1-2; 10 bases map to TRBD1. The CDR3 has 15 amino acids. Germline CDR1 and CDR2: SGHNT and YYREEE (reference sequence). J gave up 2 bases and V 3 bases, and 4 bases lay outside the gene matches. The CDR3 region is CASSSRDRGNYGYTF. In nucleotides, the CDR3 is TGTGCCAGCAGCTCCCGGGACAGGGGAAACTATGGCTACACCTTC.

This clone came up a few times. The J gene is TRBJ1-4, the V gene TRBV6-5, with 9 positions matching TRBD1. This CDR3 is 14 amino acids long. Trimming at V came to 6 bases and at J to 8 bases, leaving 7 bases not matched to a gene. In germline, CDR1 is MNHEY, CDR2 SVGAGI. In nucleotides, the CDR3 is TGTGCCAGCAGAGAGGGACAGGGTTACGAAAAACTGTTTTTT. As protein: CASREGQGYEKLFF.

This sequence joins TRBV27 and TRBJ2-4, with D tentatively TRBD1 (5 bases). The CDR3 is 15 amino acids. Germline loops: CDR1 MNHEY, CDR2 SMNVEV (reference sequence). V was clipped by 5 bases and J by 6 bases, with 17 bases between them. CDR3 loop: CASSPSTVTVNIQYF. As DNA, the CDR3 is TGTGCCAGCAGTCCCTCCACCGTGACAGTAAACATTCAGTACTTC.

The chain joins TRBV2 to TRBJ1-4; TRBD1 aligns across 10 bases. The V and J ends lost 0 bases and 6 bases, in that order; junction bases with no gene match: 4. From germline, CDR1 is SNHLY and CDR2 FYNNEI. The CDR3 is made up of 16 amino acids. This CDR3 reads CASSEAAGQGYEKLFF. The DNA for the CDR3 is TGTGCCAGCAGTGAAGCCGCGGGACAGGGGTATGAAAAACTGTTTTTT.

The chain joins TRBV12-2 to TRBJ1-4; TRBD1, the table's D call, lacks a check against the DNA. TRBV12-2 is termed a pseudogene. The CDR3 is 17 amino acids. The CDR3 DNA follows: TGTGCAAGTCGCCCCGGGACAGCGATTACTTCAGGGGAAAAACTGTTTTTT. Protein: CASRPGTAITSGEKLFF.

The chain has TRBV7-6 and TRBJ2-7; the match to TRBD2 covers 7 bases. Trimming removed 3 bases from V and 3 bases from J; junction bases left unmatched: 8. Germline V gene lookup returns CDR1 SGHVS and CDR2 FNYEAQ. The CDR3 runs 15 residues. The CDR3 protein is CASSFQRGPIYEQYF. In DNA, the CDR3 is TGTGCCAGCAGCTTTCAGCGGGGCCCAATCTACGAGCAGTACTTC.

This chain links TRBV5-4 with TRBJ2-1, with 7 nucleotides matching TRBD2. This CDR3 has 15 amino acids. V was pared by 9 bases and J by 0 bases, with 9 bases of the junction left unmatched. Per the germline V gene, CDR1 is SGHNT and CDR2 is YYREEE (reference sequence). The CDR3 DNA is TGTGCCATAGGAACAGCGGGACCCTCCTACAATGAGCAGTTCTTC. It yields the protein CAIGTAGPSYNEQFF. Together with reference TRBV5-4 and TRBJ2-1, the CDR3 gives the full variable domain: ETGVTQSPTHLIKTRGQQVTLRCSSQSGHNTVSWYQQALGQGPQFIFQYYREEENGRGNFPPRFSGLQFPNYSSELNVNALELDDSALYLCAIGTAGPSYNEQFFGPGTRLTVL.